Presented here are 22 T cell receptor beta chains from one specimen sequenced in a study of cytotoxic CD8 clonotypes in ibrutinib-treated CLL. The method was immunoSEQ multiplex PCR; TCRdb's version includes in-frame clones alone and lacks a portion of them. The top ten clones hold approximately 5.2% of a sample with tens of thousands of clones, about two thirds of them seen once. Sequenced material: PBMCs, taken after 12 months of ibrutinib treatment. The receptors originated from a human donor with chronic lymphocytic leukemia.

This clone showed up just once. The genes are TRBV4-3 and TRBJ1-5; weak D call: TRBD1 (6 bases). There are 14 residues in the CDR3. The germline gives CDR1 LGHNA, CDR2 YSLEER. The germline V and J ends were trimmed by 1 base and 7 bases, with 11 bases remaining between them. The DNA for the CDR3 is TGCGCCAGCAGCCAAGTCGAGGGGGGCCAGCCCCAGCATTTT. Translated, it gives CASSQVEGGQPQHF.

V and J are TRBV5-1 and TRBJ2-5; D is ambiguous. CDR1 and CDR2 from the germline V gene are SGHRS and YFSETQ. The CDR3 is 14 residues long. V was shortened by 6 bases and J by 1 base, with 13 bases between the two germline ends. In DNA, the CDR3 is TGCGCCAGCATGAAAGCAGGAGCCCAAGAGACCCAGTACTTC. Protein product: CASMKAGAQETQYF.

There are a few counts of this clone. This sequence joins TRBV28 and TRBJ1-2; D gene uncertain. The germline V and J ends were trimmed by 4 bases and 8 bases, with 11 bases remaining between them. The CDR3 runs 12 residues. Per germline, CDR1 MDHEN and CDR2 SYDVKM. DNA of the CDR3: TGTGCCAGCAGTTCGACAATCGACGGCTACACCTTC. This translates into CASSSTIDGYTF.

The rearrangement links TRBV19 to TRBJ1-5, with TRBD1 identical over 9 bases. J was trimmed by 5 bases and V by 4 bases; bases with no gene match: 0. Per germline, CDR1 LNHDA and CDR2 SQIVND (reference sequence). There are 13 residues in the CDR3. For the CDR3, the DNA is TGTGCCAGTAGTAGGACAGGGGATCAGCCCCAGCATTTT. Protein sequence: CASSRTGDQPQHF. Full variable domain (rest looked up from reference TRBV19 and TRBJ1-5): DGGITQSPKYLFRKEGQNVTLSCEQNLNHDAMYWYRQDPGQGLRLIYYSQIVNDFQKGDIAEGYSVSREKKESFPLTVTSAQKNPTAFYLCASSRTGDQPQHFGDGTRLSIL.

The rearrangement uses TRBV19 and TRBJ1-4; a weak D match, TRBD1 (5 bases). The CDR3 totals 14 residues. With 10 bases removed from V and 2 bases from J, the gap between germline ends came to 14 bases. CDR1 LNHDA and CDR2 SQIVND come from the germline V gene (reference sequence). CDR3: CATKIRQTNEKLFF. CDR3 coding DNA: TGTGCCACCAAAATCCGACAGACTAATGAAAAACTGTTTTTT.

The chain uses TRBV5-6 and TRBJ1-1; perhaps TRBD1 as D (5 bases). The V gene's germline CDR1 is SGHDT and CDR2 YYEEEE. Between the trimmed V and J ends, which lost 0 bases and 5 bases, there was a span of 14 bases. The CDR3 runs to 15 residues. In DNA form, the CDR3 reads TGTGCCAGCAGCTTGGTTAGCAGGCGGGGGACTGAAGCTTTCTTT. This codes for CASSLVSRRGTEAFF.

In its sample, this clone was seen a few times. This chain connects TRBV2 to TRBJ2-5, with TRBD1 matching over 9 bases. Germline V CDR1 and CDR2: SNHLY, FYNNEI. This CDR3 region has 14 residues. V lost 8 bases, J lost 5 bases, and 9 bases stayed unmatched. CDR3 nucleotides: TGTGCCAGCCTCCGGGACAGGGCTACGGAGACCCAGTACTTC. This codes for CASLRDRATETQYF. The full variable domain, rest sourced from reference TRBV2 and TRBJ2-5, is EPEVTQTPSHQVTQMGQEVILRCVPISNHLYFYWYRQILGQKVEFLVSFYNNEISEKSEIFDDQFSVERPDGSNFTLKIRSTKLEDSAMYFCASLRDRATETQYFGPGTRLLVL.

The chain uses TRBV10-1 and TRBJ2-7, with no clear D. Trimming left V 7 bases short and J 0 bases short, with 16 bases between. The CDR3 sequence is 15 residues long. CDR1 is WNHNN, CDR2 SYGVQD, per germline (reference sequence). Here the CDR3 reads CASILYSTSSYEQYF. In DNA form, the CDR3 reads TGCGCCAGCATATTGTACAGTACGAGCTCCTACGAGCAGTACTTC.

V is TRBV28 and J is TRBJ2-6; weak D call: TRBD2 (5 bases). Trimming took off 5 bases at V and 0 bases at J, with 11 bases between the two ends. The CDR3 loop spans 16 amino acids. The germline V gene encodes CDR1 MDHEN and CDR2 SYDVKM. The CDR3 region has the DNA TGTGCCAGCAGTCCCTCGGGGATCTCTGGGGCCAACGTCCTGACTTTC. Its translation: CASSPSGISGANVLTF.

The chain uses TRBV2 and TRBJ1-4; 7 bases fit TRBD1. The CDR3 spans 13 residues. Trimming at V came to 6 bases and at J to 12 bases, leaving 10 bases not matched to a gene. The germline gives CDR1 SNHLY, CDR2 FYNNEI. The CDR3 sequence is CASRERQGMELFF. The CDR3 bases are TGTGCCAGCAGAGAGAGACAGGGCATGGAACTGTTTTTT. Filled out from reference TRBV2 and TRBJ1-4, the complete variable domain reads EPEVTQTPSHQVTQMGQEVILRCVPISNHLYFYWYRQILGQKVEFLVSFYNNEISEKSEIFDDQFSVERPDGSNFTLKIRSTKLEDSAMYFCASRERQGMELFFGSGTQLSVL.

The chain combines TRBV27 with TRBJ1-4, with D perhaps TRBD1 (5 bases). The CDR3 loop spans 16 amino acids. The V gene lost 3 bases and the J gene lost 7 bases, with 18 bases spanning the gap. Germline loops: CDR1 MNHEY, CDR2 SMNVEV (reference sequence). The CDR3 sequence is CASSLRQGARGEKLFF. CDR3 sequence (DNA): TGTGCCAGCAGTTTGCGACAAGGGGCGAGGGGTGAAAAACTGTTTTTT.

This clone was counted a single time. The rearrangement joins TRBV19 to TRBJ1-5; D is possibly TRBD1 (6 bases). The CDR3 contains 16 residues. Germline assignment: CDR1 LNHDA and CDR2 SQIVND (reference sequence). V was clipped by 6 bases and J by 1 base, with 16 bases between them. The CDR3: CASRTTDRMSNQPQHF. As DNA, the CDR3 is TGTGCCAGTAGGACGACCGACAGGATGAGCAATCAGCCCCAGCATTTT.

This clone was observed a single time. V gene TRBV10-2 combines with J gene TRBJ2-5, with D perhaps assigned TRBD1 or TRBD2 (5 bases each). This CDR3 spans 10 amino acids. Germline CDR1 is WSHSY and CDR2 is SAAADI. V was clipped by 8 bases and J by 13 bases, with 14 bases between them. Here the CDR3 reads CASGDQGRYF. The DNA of the CDR3 is TGCGCCAGCGGGGACCAAGGACGGTACTTC.

The chain employs TRBV9 and TRBJ2-7; 8 positions agree with TRBD1. The length of the CDR3 is 13 residues. Germline CDR1 is SGDLS and CDR2 is YYNGEE. After removal of 7 bases from V and 2 bases from J, the junction contained 5 bases not matched to a gene. The CDR3 region is CASGPGQAYEQYF. The CDR3, as DNA: TGTGCCAGCGGGCCGGGACAGGCCTACGAGCAGTACTTC. The whole variable domain, remainder taken from reference TRBV9 and TRBJ2-7, is DSGVTQTPKHLITATGQRVTLRCSPRSGDLSVYWYQQSLDQGLQFLIQYYNGEERAKGNILERFSAQQFPDLHSELNLSSLELGDSALYFCASGPGQAYEQYFGPGTRLTVT.

The chain is built from TRBV19 and TRBJ2-7; D is ambiguous. Germline V gene lookup returns CDR1 LNHDA and CDR2 SQIVND (reference sequence). V was pared by 3 bases and J by 2 bases, with 14 bases between. The CDR3 spans 15 residues. CDR3 region: CASSIGSSITYEQYF. The CDR3 bases are TGTGCCAGTAGTATCGGTAGTAGTATTACCTACGAGCAGTACTTC.

This chain links TRBV2 with TRBJ1-2; the D is unclear. In germline, CDR1 is SNHLY, CDR2 FYNNEI. Trimming removed 6 bases at V and 0 bases at J, with 14 bases between. The CDR3 runs to 15 residues. CDR3 DNA: TGTGCCAGCAGGGTGACGACCGCCTCTAACTATGGCTACACCTTC. Translating it yields CASRVTTASNYGYTF.

The chain links TRBV7-6 to TRBJ2-7; D is undetermined. V was pared by 1 base and J by 6 bases, with 10 bases between. The V gene's germline CDR1 is SGHVS and CDR2 FNYEAQ. There are 13 residues in the CDR3. CDR3 nucleotides: TGTGCCAGCAGCTTAGGTTCGCAGGTCGAGCAGTACTTC. Translation: CASSLGSQVEQYF.

The V and J genes are TRBV11-2 and TRBJ2-7; 7 positions agree with TRBD1. The CDR3 sequence is 15 residues long. J was trimmed by 4 bases and V by 4 bases; bases with no gene match: 10. Germline V gene data show CDR1 as SGHAT and CDR2 as FQNNGV. CDR3 nucleotides: TGTGCCAGCAGCTCTACAGGGGTTTATCCTTACGAGCAGTACTTC. Protein product: CASSSTGVYPYEQYF.

The rearrangement uses TRBV11-3 and TRBJ2-7; perhaps D is TRBD1 or TRBD2 (7 bases each). Germline values: CDR1 SGHNT, CDR2 YENEEA. The V end lost 5 bases, the J end lost 6 bases, and 20 bases lay between the germline ends. The CDR3 spans 15 residues. This CDR3 reads CASSAGGAREAEQYF. In DNA form, the CDR3 reads TGTGCCAGCAGCGCAGGGGGGGCCCGGGAAGCCGAGCAGTACTTC.

This sequence joins TRBV5-1 and TRBJ1-2, with a tentative D call TRBD1 (5 bases). Germline CDR1 and CDR2: SGHRS and YFSETQ. Trimming took 0 bases from V and 2 from J, leaving 11 bases between them. The CDR3 covers 15 residues. The CDR3 loop is CASSLGQNVNYGYTF. CDR3 DNA: TGCGCCAGCAGCTTGGGACAGAACGTAAACTATGGCTACACCTTC.

The chain is built from TRBV7-2 and TRBJ2-3; TRBD2 matches at 13 bases. The CDR3 is 15 amino acids. V was clipped by 5 bases and J by 3 bases; unmatched bases: 2. From germline, CDR1 is SGHTA and CDR2 FQGNSA. Here the CDR3 DNA reads TGTGCCAGCAGCATGGGACTAGCGGGGACAGATACGCAGTATTTT. Encoded protein: CASSMGLAGTDTQYF. Supplemented by reference TRBV7-2 and TRBJ2-3, the full variable domain reads GAGVSQSPSNKVTEKGKDVELRCDPISGHTALYWYRQSLGQGLEFLIYFQGNSAPDKSGLPSDRFSAERTGGSVSTLTIQRTQQEDSAVYLCASSMGLAGTDTQYFGPGTRLTVL.

The chain employs TRBV28 and TRBJ2-5; 7 nucleotides match TRBD1. Matching the DNA end better, TRBJ2-7 makes the J call doubtful. CDR3 length equals 14 residues. CDR1 is MDHEN, CDR2 SYDVKM, per germline. The CDR3 DNA sequence: TGTGCCAGCCTGGGGACAGTTTTTTCCTACGAGCAGTACTTC. Encoded protein: CASLGTVFSYEQYF.